The 23 T cell receptor beta chains below were found in one sample sequenced in a study of OX40 agonist ivuxolimab in advanced cancers. Some clones are missing from TCRdb's copy, which holds only in-frame ones; the method was immunoSEQ multiplex PCR. Of some 70,000 clones in the sample, roughly 85% were seen once. The input for sequencing was CD4+ or CD8+ T cells sorted from blood, taken in a trial of the OX40 agonist ivuxolimab. All receptors come from an adult with an advanced solid tumor such as melanoma, head and neck, liver or kidney cancer.

The V gene is TRBV10-3, the J gene TRBJ2-2; 12 nucleotides match TRBD1. The V gene end was trimmed by 7 bases and the J gene end by 7 bases; junction bases not matched to a gene: 7. The CDR3 loop spans 15 amino acids. Per the germline V gene, CDR1 is ENHRY and CDR2 is SYGVKD. CDR3 sequence (DNA): TGTGCCATCAACGCGGGACAGGGGGCGATCGGGGAGCTGTTTTTT. Protein: CAINAGQGAIGELFF.

The chain joins TRBV23-1 to TRBJ1-1, with D maybe TRBD1 (6 bases). TRBV23-1 is reported as an ORF; its role is uncertain. Trimming removed 10 bases from V and 2 bases from J, with 20 bases in between. The CDR3 loop spans 15 amino acids. In DNA form, the CDR3 reads TGCGCCACCAGAAGTCCGCGGGACACTAACACTGAAGCTTTCTTT. It codes for CATRSPRDTNTEAFF.

V usage is TRBV10-3 and J usage is TRBJ1-5; D is possibly TRBD1 (6 bases). The CDR3 contains 15 residues. The V gene's germline CDR1 is ENHRY and CDR2 SYGVKD. Trimming took off 4 bases at V and 0 bases at J, with 10 bases between the two ends. CDR3 nucleotides: TGTGCCATCAGTGGTACAGGGTTTAGCAATCAGCCCCAGCATTTT. Protein sequence: CAISGTGFSNQPQHF.

The chain links TRBV5-4 to TRBJ2-7; D could derive from TRBD1 or TRBD2 (5 bases each). Germline CDR1 reads SGHNT; CDR2 reads YYREEE (reference sequence). This CDR3 has 16 amino acids. V lost 0 bases to trimming and J lost 2 bases, with 15 bases between them. The CDR3 spells CASSLVAQRGPYEQYF. CDR3 nucleotide sequence: TGTGCCAGCAGCTTGGTAGCCCAACGGGGCCCCTACGAGCAGTACTTC.

The gene calls are TRBV7-3 and TRBJ1-2; no definite D call. The CDR3 length is 13 residues. Trimming removed 1 base from V and 6 bases from J, with 9 bases in between. Germline CDR1 reads SGHTA; CDR2 reads FQGTGA. The CDR3 sequence is CASSLRPGDGYTF. The CDR3 nucleotides read TGTGCCAGCAGCTTAAGGCCCGGAGATGGCTACACCTTC.

This clone was seen only once. The chain has TRBV5-1 and TRBJ1-6, with D hard to call. Germline assignment: CDR1 SGHRS and CDR2 YFSETQ. The CDR3 is made up of 17 amino acids. V lost 0 bases to trimming and J lost 1 base, with 11 bases between them. CDR3: CASSLEGGRSYNSPLHF. The CDR3 DNA reads TGCGCCAGCAGCTTGGAGGGAGGAAGGTCCTATAATTCACCCCTCCACTTT.

This clone was observed once. The chain carries TRBV7-6 and TRBJ2-3; 7 positions agree with TRBD2. The V gene end was trimmed by 1 base and the J gene end by 0 bases; junction bases not matched to a gene: 1. The CDR3 is 15 amino acids. CDR1 is SGHVS and CDR2 is FNYEAQ in the germline V gene. As DNA, the CDR3 is TGTGCCAGCAGCTTAGTCGGGGGGAGCACAGATACGCAGTATTTT. This codes for CASSLVGGSTDTQYF.

V is TRBV5-8 and J is TRBJ2-1, with 7 bases that match TRBD1. CDR3 size: 11 residues. V was pared by 3 bases and J by 14 bases, with 5 bases of the junction left unmatched. Germline CDR1 SGHTS, CDR2 YDEGEE. CDR3 residues: CASSSGTVEFF. The CDR3 coding sequence is TGTGCCAGCAGCTCCGGGACAGTGGAGTTCTTC.

This clone has a handful of counts. At one end, the junction sequence differs from germline, possibly due to a read error. The CDR3 coding sequence is TGTGCCAGCAGCAGGGACGCCTTC. Amino acid sequence: CASSRDAF. The chain recombines TRBV7-2 with TRBJ1-2, with a weak D call TRBD1 (5 bases). This CDR3 has 8 residues. The germline CDR1 and CDR2 sequences are SGHTA and FQGNSA.

V usage is TRBV4-2 and J usage is TRBJ1-5, with TRBD1 identical over 7 bases. The CDR3 sequence is 15 residues long. Trimming took 2 bases from V and 0 from J; bases not matched to a gene: 1. Looked up from germline, CDR1 is LGHNA and CDR2 is YNFKEQ. The chain's CDR3 is CASSQQGVSNQPQHF. As DNA, the CDR3 is TGTGCCAGCAGCCAACAGGGGGTTAGCAATCAGCCCCAGCATTTT.

The chain employs TRBV7-2 and TRBJ1-1, with unresolved D. CDR1 SGHTA and CDR2 FQGNSA come from the germline V gene. Trimming left V 2 bases short and J 8 bases short, with 12 bases between. The CDR3 runs 13 residues. The DNA for the CDR3 is TGTGCCAGCAGCTTATCGACAAAAACCGAAGCTTTCTTT. This codes for CASSLSTKTEAFF.

The V and J genes are TRBV7-2 and TRBJ2-6; the match to TRBD1 covers 7 bases. This CDR3 has 18 residues. The V and J ends lost 4 bases and 0 bases, in that order; junction bases with no gene match: 9. CDR1 and CDR2 from the germline V gene are SGHTA and FQGNSA. CDR3 residues: CASSSRTGPSSGANVLTF. The CDR3, as DNA: TGTGCCAGCAGCTCCAGGACAGGCCCGAGCTCTGGGGCCAACGTCCTGACTTTC.

This clone occurred once. This chain connects TRBV15 to TRBJ1-2, with unresolved D. Trimming took 0 bases from V and 1 from J, leaving 0 bases between them. This CDR3 comprises 12 residues. Germline V gene sequence: CDR1 LNHNV, CDR2 YYDKDF (reference sequence). The chain's CDR3 is CATSRDNYGYTF. CDR3 coding DNA: TGTGCCACCAGCAGAGATAACTATGGCTACACCTTC. Together with reference TRBV15 and TRBJ1-2, the CDR3 gives the full variable domain: DAMVIQNPRYQVTQFGKPVTLSCSQTLNHNVMYWYQQKSSQAPKLLFHYYDKDFNNEADTPDNFQSRRPNTSFCFLDIRSPGLGDTAMYLCATSRDNYGYTFGSGTRLTVV.

This chain uses TRBV10-1 with TRBJ1-2; D unresolved. This CDR3 is built from 13 residues. Trimming took 2 bases from V and 3 from J, leaving 7 bases between them. Germline V gene sequence: CDR1 WNHNN, CDR2 SYGVQD (reference sequence). The CDR3 DNA sequence: TGCGCCAGCAGTGAGAGATTTCACTATGGCTACACCTTC. Translated, it gives CASSERFHYGYTF.

The V gene is TRBV9, the J gene TRBJ2-7; 9 bases align to TRBD2. The CDR3 extends over 16 amino acids. CDR1 is SGDLS and CDR2 is YYNGEE in the germline V gene. V lost 3 bases and J lost 6; bases outside the gene matches: 13. The CDR3 DNA follows: TGTGCCAGCAGCGAGGGGGCCCTAGCGGGGAGGGGCGAGCAGTACTTC. This sequence encodes CASSEGALAGRGEQYF.

V and J are TRBV11-2 and TRBJ2-5, with D tentatively TRBD2 (6 bases). CDR3 length: 15 residues. Trimming took 5 bases from V and 7 from J, leaving 20 bases between them. Per the germline V gene, CDR1 is SGHAT and CDR2 is FQNNGV. Written as DNA, the CDR3 is TGTGCCAGCAGCCTGGAACAATTGGGGCGGGGGACCCAGTACTTC. This codes for CASSLEQLGRGTQYF.

V is TRBV18 and J is TRBJ1-5, with D possibly TRBD1 on 5 matching bases. The V end was cut by 3 bases, the J end by 5 bases, with 11 bases between. The germline V gene has CDR1 KGHSH and CDR2 LQKENI. The CDR3 is made up of 14 amino acids. CDR3 coding DNA: TGTGCCAGCTCACCTGAGGCCAGGGATCAGCCCCAGCATTTT. The encoded protein is CASSPEARDQPQHF.

CDR3 DNA: TGTGCCACCAGCAGAGGGGAAAAACTGTTTTTT. It encodes CATSRGEKLFF. The rearrangement joins TRBV15 to TRBJ1-4; no clear D gene. Germline V gene data show CDR1 as LNHNV and CDR2 as YYDKDF (reference sequence). The CDR3 has 11 amino acids. V was trimmed by 1 base and J by 8 bases, leaving 2 bases between them.

The rearrangement joins TRBV19 to TRBJ1-2; no clear D gene. V gave up 9 bases and J gave up 5 bases, with 16 bases separating them. This CDR3 is built from 13 residues. The germline gives CDR1 LNHDA, CDR2 SQIVND (reference sequence). The DNA for the CDR3 is TGTGCCAGCAGCGTAGTGAGGGAATATGGCTACACCTTC. Protein sequence: CASSVVREYGYTF.

The rearrangement links TRBV29-1 to TRBJ2-2; TRBD1 might be the D (7 bases). CDR3 length: 16 amino acids. V was trimmed by 6 bases and J by 2 bases, leaving 19 bases between them. The germline V gene has CDR1 SQVTM and CDR2 ANQGSEA. CDR3 in DNA: TGCAGCGTAGACAGGGAAAGGGGGGTTAACACCGGGGAGCTGTTTTTT. Protein: CSVDRERGVNTGELFF.

V usage is TRBV7-8 and J usage is TRBJ2-2; D is perhaps TRBD1 or TRBD2 (5 bases each). Germline V gene sequence: CDR1 SGHVS, CDR2 FQNEAQ. The CDR3 totals 18 residues. V lost 2 bases and J lost 0, with 16 bases in between. For the CDR3, the DNA is TGTGCCAGCAGCTTATTGGCCCGGGACGACGCGAACACCGGGGAGCTGTTTTTT. Its translation is CASSLLARDDANTGELFF.

This chain connects TRBV6-6 to TRBJ1-2; D is perhaps TRBD1 (6 bases). Trimming stripped 2 bases from V and 8 bases from J, with 18 bases between. From germline, CDR1 is MNHNY and CDR2 SVGAGI (reference sequence). The CDR3 spans 15 residues. CDR3 DNA sequence: TGTGCCAGCAGTTACGGTCCCCAACAGGGCGCGGGCTACACCTTC. Protein product: CASSYGPQQGAGYTF.

This clone appeared once. This chain uses TRBV19 with TRBJ1-1; 7 bases agree with TRBD1. The ends lost 2 bases at V and 6 bases at J; junction bases unmatched: 6. From germline, CDR1 is LNHDA and CDR2 SQIVND (reference sequence). The CDR3 contains 14 residues. The CDR3 nucleotides are TGTGCCAGTAGTATACAGGGGCAGGGGGCTGAAGCTTTCTTT. Translation: CASSIQGQGAEAFF.